A selection of T cell receptor beta chains follows, all from one sample in a study of T cells in localized non-small cell lung cancer. The table came from immunoSEQ multiplex PCR; TCRdb's copy has only in-frame clones and leaves some out. The data hold 30,000 to 35,000 clones, with 85% to 90% observed a single time. Material: peripheral blood, obtained before any cancer treatment. These receptors came from a woman aged 40-75 years with stage I lung adenocarcinoma. Both conserved end residues are part of each CDR3. Fields, in order: J gene, V gene, clone size, D gene, CDR3 DNA, CDR3 protein. D genes are given only for firm matches. Clone size appears in some rows only: once, few, many, or a class for an expanded clone.

j_gene: TRBJ1-3; v_gene: TRBV9; abundance: -; d_gene: TRBD1; CDR3nt: TGTGCCGGGGAACAGGGGGCAGATGGAAACACCATATATTTT; CDR3aa: CAGEQGADGNTIYF
j_gene: TRBJ1-4; v_gene: TRBV30; abundance: -; d_gene: -; CDR3nt: TGTGCCTGGAGCCAGGGGTATAATGAAAAACTGTTTTTT; CDR3aa: CAWSQGYNEKLFF
j_gene: TRBJ2-7; v_gene: TRBV6-6; abundance: -; d_gene: TRBD1; CDR3nt: TGTGCCAGCAGTTTACAGGGGGCGCGGGAGCAGTACTTC; CDR3aa: CASSLQGAREQYF
j_gene: TRBJ1-6; v_gene: TRBV25-1; abundance: -; d_gene: -; CDR3nt: TGTGCCAGCAGAAGGACATCCTATAATTCACCCCTCCACTTT; CDR3aa: CASRRTSYNSPLHF
j_gene: TRBJ1-5; v_gene: TRBV2; abundance: once; d_gene: -; CDR3nt: TGCGCCAGCAGTGAAGCCTTGATAAGGGGGGGTCAGCCCCAGCATTTT; CDR3aa: CASSEALIRGGQPQHF
j_gene: TRBJ2-2; v_gene: TRBV6-6; abundance: -; d_gene: TRBD1; CDR3nt: TGTGCCAGCAGTTACATCCGGACAGGATATGGCGGGGAGCTGTTTTTT; CDR3aa: CASSYIRTGYGGELFF
j_gene: TRBJ1-2; v_gene: TRBV30; abundance: -; d_gene: -; CDR3nt: TGTGCCTGGAGTGATGCAGAATTCTATGGCTACACCTTC; CDR3aa: CAWSDAEFYGYTF
j_gene: TRBJ2-7; v_gene: TRBV9; abundance: few; d_gene: TRBD2; CDR3nt: TGTGCCAGCAGCTTAGCAGCGGGGGGTCCCTACGAGCAGTACTTC; CDR3aa: CASSLAAGGPYEQYF
j_gene: TRBJ1-6; v_gene: TRBV5-5; abundance: -; d_gene: TRBD1; CDR3nt: TGCGCCAGCAGCCCAGGGACAGGTAGTAGGTCACCCCTCCACTTT; CDR3aa: CASSPGTGSRSPLHF
j_gene: TRBJ2-6; v_gene: TRBV4-3; abundance: once; d_gene: -; CDR3nt: TGCGCCAGCAGCCAAGCCCCCTCTGGGGCCAACGTCCTGACTTTC; CDR3aa: CASSQAPSGANVLTF
j_gene: TRBJ1-6; v_gene: TRBV10-3; abundance: -; d_gene: -; CDR3nt: TGTGCCATCAGTGAGTCCCGAGACGCCCTCCACTTT; CDR3aa: CAISESRDALHF
j_gene: TRBJ1-6; v_gene: TRBV9; abundance: -; d_gene: TRBD1; CDR3nt: TGTGCCAGCAGCGTAGTTGGCAGGGGGAATTCACCCCTCCACTTT; CDR3aa: CASSVVGRGNSPLHF
j_gene: TRBJ2-5; v_gene: TRBV4-3; abundance: -; d_gene: -; CDR3nt: TGCGCCAGCAGCCAAGACCCAGGGGTACGAGAGACCCAGTACTTC; CDR3aa: CASSQDPGVRETQYF
j_gene: TRBJ1-1; v_gene: TRBV27; abundance: -; d_gene: TRBD1; CDR3nt: TGTGCCAGCAGACCGCGGACAGGGTGGGACACTGAAGCTTTCTTT; CDR3aa: CASRPRTGWDTEAFF
j_gene: TRBJ1-5; v_gene: TRBV19; abundance: once; d_gene: -; CDR3nt: TGTGCCAGTAGGAGGGGGACCATGAGCAATCAGCCCCAGCATTTT; CDR3aa: CASRRGTMSNQPQHF
j_gene: TRBJ2-2; v_gene: TRBV5-4; abundance: -; d_gene: TRBD2; CDR3nt: TGTGCCAGCAGCACTCGCGGGGGGGCGAACACCGGGGAGCTGTTTTTT; CDR3aa: CASSTRGGANTGELFF
j_gene: TRBJ2-7; v_gene: TRBV29-1; abundance: once; d_gene: -; CDR3nt: TGCAGCGCCCGGGAGACGCCAGCCTACGAGCAGTACTTC; CDR3aa: CSARETPAYEQYF
j_gene: TRBJ2-7; v_gene: TRBV5-1; abundance: -; d_gene: -; CDR3nt: TGCGCCAGCAGCACGGGACCCTACGAGCAGTACTTC; CDR3aa: CASSTGPYEQYF
j_gene: TRBJ2-1; v_gene: TRBV13; abundance: -; d_gene: -; CDR3nt: TGTGCCAGCAGCTCCAATGGGAATGAGCAGTTCTTC; CDR3aa: CASSSNGNEQFF
j_gene: TRBJ1-1; v_gene: TRBV2; abundance: once; d_gene: -; CDR3nt: TGTGCCAGCATTGGGAAAGAAGCTTTCTTT; CDR3aa: CASIGKEAFF
j_gene: TRBJ1-1; v_gene: TRBV27; abundance: once; d_gene: -; CDR3nt: TGTGCCAGCATTCCCCTGACGGGACCGTTCACTGAAGCTTTCTTT; CDR3aa: CASIPLTGPFTEAFF
j_gene: TRBJ1-6; v_gene: TRBV7-2; abundance: few; d_gene: -; CDR3nt: TGTGCCAGCAGCCTCCCCCCGGGGCCTCTCCACTTT; CDR3aa: CASSLPPGPLHF